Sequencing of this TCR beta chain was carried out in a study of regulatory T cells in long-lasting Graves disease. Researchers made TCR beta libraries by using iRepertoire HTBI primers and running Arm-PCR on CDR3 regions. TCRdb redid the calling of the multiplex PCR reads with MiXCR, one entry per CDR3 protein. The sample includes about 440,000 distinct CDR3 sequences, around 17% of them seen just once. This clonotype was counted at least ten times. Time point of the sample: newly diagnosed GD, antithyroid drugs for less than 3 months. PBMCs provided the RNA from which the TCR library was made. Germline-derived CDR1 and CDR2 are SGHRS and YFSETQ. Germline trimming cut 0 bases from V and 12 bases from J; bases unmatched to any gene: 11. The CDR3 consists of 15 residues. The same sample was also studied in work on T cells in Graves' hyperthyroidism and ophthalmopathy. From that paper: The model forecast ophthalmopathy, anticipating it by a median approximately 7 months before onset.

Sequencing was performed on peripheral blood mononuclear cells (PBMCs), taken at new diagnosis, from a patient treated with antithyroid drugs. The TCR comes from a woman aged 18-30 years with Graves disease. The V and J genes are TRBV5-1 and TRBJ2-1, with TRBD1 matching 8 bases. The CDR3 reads CASSLAVGRGRVQFF. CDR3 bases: TGCGCCAGCAGCTTGGCCGTGGGCAGGGGGCGGGTGCAGTTCTTC.